This entry lists 16 T cell receptor beta chains sequenced from one sample in a study of blood T cells in healthy people across ages. Next came a second PCR, run for roughly 6 to 11 cycles, which used a sample-barcoded 5' primer along with a J-beta primer mix. TCRdb re-derived calls from the 5' RACE reads in MiXCR, one entry per CDR3 protein. The profile shows 1.5 million to 2 million distinct CDR3 sequences, around half of them singletons. Sequencing was carried out using blood. These receptors came from a woman between 35 and 50 years old in good health.

This chain uses TRBV7-2 with TRBJ1-2; the D gene is possibly TRBD1 (5 bases). The germline V gene encodes CDR1 SGHTA and CDR2 FQGNSA. The V end lost 0 bases, the J end lost 0 bases, and 8 bases lay between the germline ends. This CDR3 has 15 amino acids. This chain's CDR3 is CASSLATVANYGYTF. The CDR3 bases are TGTGCCAGCAGCTTAGCGACAGTAGCTAACTATGGCTACACCTTC.

The chain carries TRBV20-1 and TRBJ2-5; 9 bases line up with TRBD2. Germline V lookup: CDR1 DFQATT, CDR2 SNEGSKA (reference sequence). This CDR3 is built from 14 residues. V was pared by 1 base and J by 4 bases, with 4 bases of the junction left unmatched. Here the CDR3 DNA reads TGCAGTGCTAGAGTTTTGACTAGCGGAGAGACCCAGTACTTC. This sequence encodes CSARVLTSGETQYF.

The rearrangement uses TRBV6-6 and TRBJ2-7; TRBD2 matches at 11 bases. Germline V lookup: CDR1 MNHNY, CDR2 SVGAGI (reference sequence). V lost 4 bases, J lost 7 bases, and 12 bases stayed unmatched. This CDR3 has 16 amino acids. The CDR3 nucleotides are TGTGCCAGCAGTTCTCCCCCCGTAGCGGGAGGGGATGAGCAGTACTTC. This sequence encodes CASSSPPVAGGDEQYF.

V is TRBV5-1 and J is TRBJ2-1, with D tentatively TRBD1 (5 bases). V was shortened by 6 bases and J by 0 bases, with 13 bases between the two germline ends. This CDR3 spans 15 amino acids. Germline assignment: CDR1 SGHRS and CDR2 YFSETQ. DNA for the CDR3: TGCGCCAGCACCGATACAGGAAACTCCTACAATGAGCAGTTCTTC. As protein: CASTDTGNSYNEQFF.

This clonotype came up a few times. DNA for the CDR3: TGCGCCAGCAGCTCCGGGACAACCTCCTACAATGAGCAGTTCTTC. Amino acid sequence: CASSSGTTSYNEQFF. The chain uses TRBV5-1 and TRBJ2-1, with TRBD1 as a possible D gene (6 bases). V gave up 3 bases and J gave up 0 bases, with 10 bases separating them. Germline V CDR1 and CDR2: SGHRS, YFSETQ. There are 15 residues in the CDR3. The entire variable domain, with the rest obtained from reference TRBV5-1 and TRBJ2-1, is as follows: KAGVTQTPRYLIKTRGQQVTLSCSPISGHRSVSWYQQTPGQGLQFLFEYFSETQRNKGNFPGRFSGRQFSNSRSEMNVSTLELGDSALYLCASSSGTTSYNEQFFGPGTRLTVL.

V is TRBV7-2 and J is TRBJ1-5; TRBD1 matches 9 bases. The germline V gene encodes CDR1 SGHTA and CDR2 FQGNSA. The CDR3 sequence is 13 residues long. V trimming: 5 bases; J trimming: 11 bases; junction bases outside the gene matches: 7. The DNA of the CDR3 is TGTGCCAGCAGCACTACAGGGGGCGGATCCCAGCATTTT. Residues: CASSTTGGGSQHF.

This chain links TRBV14 with TRBJ2-1; 11 nucleotides line up with TRBD1. The germline gives CDR1 SGHDN, CDR2 FVKESK. This CDR3 spans 17 amino acids. The V and J ends lost 0 bases and 3 bases, in that order; junction bases with no gene match: 4. CDR3 nucleotide sequence: TGTGCCAGCAGCCAAGACGAGGGGACAGGGGGCTACAATGAGCAGTTCTTC. Protein sequence: CASSQDEGTGGYNEQFF. Complete variable domain (other parts from reference TRBV14 and TRBJ2-1): EAGVTQFPSHSVIEKGQTVTLRCDPISGHDNLYWYRRVMGKEIKFLLHFVKESKQDESGMPNNRFLAERTGGTYSTLKVQPAELEDSGVYFCASSQDEGTGGYNEQFFGPGTRLTVL.

The chain recombines TRBV6-5 with TRBJ1-1; unclear D gene. This CDR3 contains 13 residues. The V and J ends lost 5 bases and 1 base respectively, with 8 bases between them. The germline CDR1 and CDR2 sequences are MNHEY and SVGAGI. The CDR3, as DNA: TGTGCCAGCAGTGACGGCAGGAACACTGAAGCTTTCTTT. Translated: CASSDGRNTEAFF.

The V and J genes are TRBV9 and TRBJ2-1; TRBD2 is a possible D gene (6 bases). V lost 5 bases and J lost 1, with 13 bases in between. Germline CDR1 reads SGDLS; CDR2 reads YYNGEE. This CDR3 is built from 15 residues. CDR3 DNA: TGTGCCAGCAGGAAGGTGGGAGGTTCCTACAATGAGCAGTTCTTC. It specifies CASRKVGGSYNEQFF.

The J gene is TRBJ2-7, the V gene TRBV28; 7 positions agree with TRBD2. Germline V gene data show CDR1 as MDHEN and CDR2 as SYDVKM. The CDR3 has 15 amino acids. V trimming: 3 bases; J trimming: 5 bases; junction bases outside the gene matches: 10. Here the CDR3 DNA reads TGTGCCAGCAGTTTGGGTCCGCGACTAGCAGACGAGCAGTACTTC. The encoded protein is CASSLGPRLADEQYF.

The CDR3 sequence is CASITRNTEAFF. CDR3 coding DNA: TGTGCCAGTATCACACGGAACACTGAAGCTTTCTTT. The chain carries TRBV19 and TRBJ1-1; D is ambiguous. Germline CDR1 reads LNHDA; CDR2 reads SQIVND (reference sequence). This CDR3 region has 12 residues. V shed 7 bases and J shed 1 base, with 7 bases lying between them. Full variable domain (outside the CDR3, taken from reference TRBV19 and TRBJ1-1): DGGITQSPKYLFRKEGQNVTLSCEQNLNHDAMYWYRQDPGQGLRLIYYSQIVNDFQKGDIAEGYSVSREKKESFPLTVTSAQKNPTAFYLCASITRNTEAFFGQGTRLTVV.

The gene calls are TRBV24-1 and TRBJ1-5; 8 bases align to TRBD1. This CDR3 comprises 17 residues. V gave up 4 bases and J gave up 0 bases; unmatched junction bases: 7. CDR1 is KGHDR and CDR2 is SFDVKD in the germline V gene. CDR3 in amino acids: CATSERGTGYSNQPQHF. The CDR3 DNA follows: TGTGCCACCAGTGAACGGGGGACAGGTTATAGCAATCAGCCCCAGCATTTT.

The V call is TRBV7-2, the J call TRBJ1-4; D is perhaps TRBD1 (5 bases). Germline CDR1 SGHTA, CDR2 FQGNSA. The V end lost 2 bases, the J end lost 6 bases, and 13 bases lay between the germline ends. This CDR3 comprises 15 residues. CDR3 in amino acids: CASSLKRGVDEKLFF. CDR3 nucleotides: TGTGCCAGCAGCTTAAAGAGGGGCGTAGATGAAAAACTGTTTTTT.

This chain joins TRBV18 and TRBJ1-2; D gene uncertain. The length of the CDR3 is 12 residues. Germline V gene lookup returns CDR1 KGHSH and CDR2 LQKENI. V was pared by 2 bases and J by 7 bases, with 8 bases between. Written as DNA, the CDR3 is TGTGCCAGCTCACCAGAGTATTCTGGCTACACCTTC. Its translation: CASSPEYSGYTF.

This clonotype was picked up a small number of times. V is TRBV11-1 and J is TRBJ2-4; TRBD1 matches at 8 bases. CDR1 and CDR2 (germline): SGHAT, FQDESV (reference sequence). The CDR3 covers 14 residues. V lost 1 base and J lost 8; bases outside the gene matches: 4. In DNA form, the CDR3 reads TGTGCCAGCAGCTTAGGGCAGGGGGCTCACATTCAGTACTTC. It is translated as CASSLGQGAHIQYF.

This chain uses TRBV28 with TRBJ2-3, with 14 bases lining up with TRBD2. V lost 5 bases, J lost 6 bases, and 10 bases stayed unmatched. The CDR3 covers 17 residues. The germline V gene encodes CDR1 MDHEN and CDR2 SYDVKM. Here the CDR3 DNA reads TGTGCCAGCAGTCCCTTGACTAGCGGGGGGGCCGTGGATACGCAGTATTTT. Its translation: CASSPLTSGGAVDTQYF. Full variable domain (missing parts from reference TRBV28 and TRBJ2-3): DVKVTQSSRYLVKRTGEKVFLECVQDMDHENMFWYRQDPGLGLRLIYFSYDVKMKEKGDIPEGYSVSREKKERFSLILESASTNQTSMYLCASSPLTSGGAVDTQYFGPGTRLTVL.